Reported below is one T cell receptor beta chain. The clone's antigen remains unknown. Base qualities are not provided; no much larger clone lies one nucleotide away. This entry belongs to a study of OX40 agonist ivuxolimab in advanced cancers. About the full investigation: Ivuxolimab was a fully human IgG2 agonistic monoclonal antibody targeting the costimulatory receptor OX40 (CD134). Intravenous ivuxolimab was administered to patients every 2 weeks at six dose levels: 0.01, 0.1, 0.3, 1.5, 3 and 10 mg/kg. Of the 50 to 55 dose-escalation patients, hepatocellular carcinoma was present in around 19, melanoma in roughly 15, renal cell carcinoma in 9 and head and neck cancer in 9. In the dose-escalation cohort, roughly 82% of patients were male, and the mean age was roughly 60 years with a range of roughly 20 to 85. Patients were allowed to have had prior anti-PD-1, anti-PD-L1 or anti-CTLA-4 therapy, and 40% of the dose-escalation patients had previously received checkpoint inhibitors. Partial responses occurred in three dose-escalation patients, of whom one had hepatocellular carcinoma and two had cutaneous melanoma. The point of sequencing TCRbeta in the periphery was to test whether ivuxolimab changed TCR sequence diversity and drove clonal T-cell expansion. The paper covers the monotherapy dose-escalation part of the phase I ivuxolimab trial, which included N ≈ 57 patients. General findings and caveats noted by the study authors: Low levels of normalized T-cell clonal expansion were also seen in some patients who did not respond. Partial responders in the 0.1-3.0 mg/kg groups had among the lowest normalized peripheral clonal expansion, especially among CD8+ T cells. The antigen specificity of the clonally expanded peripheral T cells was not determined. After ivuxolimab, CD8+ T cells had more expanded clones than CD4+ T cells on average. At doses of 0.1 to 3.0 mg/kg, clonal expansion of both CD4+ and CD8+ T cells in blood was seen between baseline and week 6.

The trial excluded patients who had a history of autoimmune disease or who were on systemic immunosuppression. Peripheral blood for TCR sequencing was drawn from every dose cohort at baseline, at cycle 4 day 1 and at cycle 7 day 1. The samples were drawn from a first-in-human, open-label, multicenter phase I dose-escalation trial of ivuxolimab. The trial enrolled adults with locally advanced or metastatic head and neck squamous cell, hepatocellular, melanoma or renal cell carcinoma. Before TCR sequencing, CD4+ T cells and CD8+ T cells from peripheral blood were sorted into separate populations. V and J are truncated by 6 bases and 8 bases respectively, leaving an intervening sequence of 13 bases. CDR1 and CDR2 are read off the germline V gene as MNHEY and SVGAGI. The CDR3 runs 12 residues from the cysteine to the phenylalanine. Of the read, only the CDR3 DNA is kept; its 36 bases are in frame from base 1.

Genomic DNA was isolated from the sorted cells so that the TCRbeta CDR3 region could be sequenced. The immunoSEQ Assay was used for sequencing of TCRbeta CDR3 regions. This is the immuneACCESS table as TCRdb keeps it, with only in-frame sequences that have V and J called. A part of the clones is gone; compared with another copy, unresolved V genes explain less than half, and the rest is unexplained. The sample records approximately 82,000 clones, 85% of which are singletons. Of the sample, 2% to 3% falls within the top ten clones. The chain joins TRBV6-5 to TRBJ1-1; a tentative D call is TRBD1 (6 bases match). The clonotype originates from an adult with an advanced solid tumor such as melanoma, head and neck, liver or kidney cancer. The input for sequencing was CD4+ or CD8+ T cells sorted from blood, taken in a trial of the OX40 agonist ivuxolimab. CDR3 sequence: CASRFRGAEAFF. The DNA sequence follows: TGTGCCAGCAGGTTCAGGGGCGCCGAAGCTTTCTTT.